The rows below give T cell receptor beta chains drawn from one sample of a study of CD8 T cells in ankylosing spondylitis. TCRdb re-derived calls from the 5' RACE reads in MiXCR, one entry per CDR3 protein. Among hundreds of thousands of distinct CDR3 sequences listed, approximately 16% were seen once. Sequenced: blood, either unsorted or a sorted T cell fraction (not recorded which). Receptors originate from a male donor with ankylosing spondylitis. The CDR3 runs from the conserved cysteine through the conserved F or W. A D gene is named only where the DNA matches it firmly. Some rows have no size entry. The others give once, few or many, or a class for an expanded clone.

>TRBV28|TRBJ2-5|-|-
TGTGCCAGCAGTTTGGGGGAAGTGAGGGAGACCCAGTACTTC
CASSLGEVRETQYF
>TRBV3-1|TRBJ2-2|TRBD2|few
TGTGCCAGCAGCCACGGACTAGCGGGAGTGACCGGGGAGCTGTTTTTT
CASSHGLAGVTGELFF
>TRBV27|TRBJ2-3|TRBD2|-
TGTGCCAGCAGTTTAGAAGGTAGCGGGAGCTCCACAGATACGCAGTATTTT
CASSLEGSGSSTDTQYF
>TRBV20-1|TRBJ2-7|-|-
TGCAGTGTTGAGGGTGTGGACACCTACGAGCAGTACTTC
CSVEGVDTYEQYF
>TRBV9|TRBJ2-1|TRBD2|few
TGTGCCAGCAGCGTATCTGGTAGCGGGCAGACTAATGAGCAGTTCTTC
CASSVSGSGQTNEQFF
>TRBV4-1|TRBJ2-1|TRBD1|many
TGCGCCAGCAGCCAACAACCGGGACAGGGAGCTTACAATGAGCAGTTCTTC
CASSQQPGQGAYNEQFF
>TRBV11-3|TRBJ1-1|-|few
TGTGCCAGCAGCTTAGTGACAGCTATGGACACTGAAGCTTTCTTT
CASSLVTAMDTEAFF
>TRBV5-6|TRBJ1-1|TRBD1|-
TGTGCCAGCAGCTTGGGGGGGACAGTGAACACTGAAGCTTTCTTT
CASSLGGTVNTEAFF
>TRBV7-6|TRBJ2-5|TRBD1|-
TGTGCCAGCAGCTTCGATACCGGGACAGGGGCGACCCAGTACTTC
CASSFDTGTGATQYF
>TRBV30|TRBJ2-5|-|-
TGTGCCTGGAGTACCCTCGGGGAGACCCAGTACTTC
CAWSTLGETQYF
>TRBV7-2|TRBJ1-6|-|-
TGTGCCAGCAGCTTAGATGGTTATTCACCCCTCCACTTT
CASSLDGYSPLHF
>TRBV7-8|TRBJ2-5|TRBD2|few
TGTGCCAGCAGCTTTTACCCTAGCGGGGGCGAGACCCAGTACTTC
CASSFYPSGGETQYF
>TRBV4-2|TRBJ1-4|-|-
TGTGCCAGCAGCCAATTTGTCGGCCAGGTGAATAATGAAAAACTGTTTTTT
CASSQFVGQVNNEKLFF
>TRBV3-1|TRBJ2-3|TRBD1|few
TGTGCCAGCAGCCCCGAGCAGGGGGCGGTGAAAGATACGCAGTATTTT
CASSPEQGAVKDTQYF